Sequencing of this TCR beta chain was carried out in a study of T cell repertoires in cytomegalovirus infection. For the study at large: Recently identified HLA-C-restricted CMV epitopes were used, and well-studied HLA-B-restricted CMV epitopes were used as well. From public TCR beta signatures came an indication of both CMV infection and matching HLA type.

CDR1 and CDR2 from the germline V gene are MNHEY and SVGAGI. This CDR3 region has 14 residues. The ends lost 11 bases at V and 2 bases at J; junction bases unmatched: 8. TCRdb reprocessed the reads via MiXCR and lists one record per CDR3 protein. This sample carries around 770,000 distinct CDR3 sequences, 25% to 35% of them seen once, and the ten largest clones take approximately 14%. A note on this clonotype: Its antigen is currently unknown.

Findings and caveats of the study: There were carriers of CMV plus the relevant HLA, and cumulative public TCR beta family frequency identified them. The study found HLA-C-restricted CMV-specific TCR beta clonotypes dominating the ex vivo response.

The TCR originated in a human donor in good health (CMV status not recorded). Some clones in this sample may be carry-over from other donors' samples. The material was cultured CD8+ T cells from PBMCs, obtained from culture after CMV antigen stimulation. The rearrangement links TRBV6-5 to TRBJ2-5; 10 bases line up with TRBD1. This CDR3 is CASPGQGYQETQYF. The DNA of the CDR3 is TGTGCCTCCCCGGGACAGGGGTATCAAGAGACCCAGTACTTC.